A single sample is the source of the 2 T cell receptor beta chains below, sequenced in a study of cytomegalovirus exposure and HLA in healthy donors. Both 60 Vbeta primers and 13 Jbeta primers went into the PCR. The method was immunoSEQ multiplex PCR; TCRdb's version includes in-frame clones alone and lacks a portion of them. The sample records approximately 100,000 clones, about 78% being singletons. Sequenced sample: PBMCs. These receptors were collected from a woman aged 40 to 49 in good health and CMV-seropositive.

The rearrangement links TRBV6-4 to TRBJ2-3; the match to TRBD1 covers 7 bases. The V gene end was trimmed by 7 bases and the J gene end by 0 bases; junction bases not matched to a gene: 7. The CDR3 extends over 15 amino acids. Germline-derived CDR1 and CDR2 are MRHNA and SNTAGT. This CDR3 reads CASKLETGSTDTQYF. The CDR3 coding sequence is TGTGCCAGCAAGTTGGAGACAGGGAGCACAGATACGCAGTATTTT.

V is TRBV30 and J is TRBJ1-6; perhaps TRBD1 as D (5 bases). The CDR3 runs 17 residues. Germline CDR1 is GTSNPN and CDR2 is SVGIG (reference sequence). The germline V and J ends were trimmed by 8 bases and 9 bases, with 29 bases remaining between them. CDR3 nucleotides: TGTGCCGGAACTAGCTCCGGGGCCTCGAGGGGTGGTTCACCCCTCCACTTT. As protein: CAGTSSGASRGGSPLHF.